What follows is one T cell receptor beta chain and its context. The antigen remains undetermined. This specimen comes from a study of cytomegalovirus exposure and HLA in healthy donors. Study context: Tens of millions of unique TCRs from HLA-typed donors were held in an early release of data.

From germline, CDR1 is SGHRS and CDR2 YFSETQ. V gave up 2 bases and J gave up 7 bases; unmatched junction bases: 9. The CDR3 loop spans 15 amino acids. The primer mix had 60 Vbeta and 13 Jbeta primers. Data came from immunoSEQ multiplex PCR; TCRdb stores just in-frame clones and leaves some out. This table lists about 70,000 clones. Study-level results: Common viral pathogens seemed, in a later analysis, to connect with several of the most significant clusters. In an earlier analysis, in roughly 600 donors, most V segments appeared productive either ~87% or ~30% of the time. Later on, a genetic analysis was performed. It linked a missense variant in DCLRE1C with V- and J-gene trimming of TCR beta.

Sequencing used PBMCs. This TCR derives from a female donor in good health and CMV-seropositive. The V and J genes are TRBV5-1 and TRBJ1-5, with TRBD1 matching 7 bases. CDR3 loop: CASSFEGGGGQPQHF. The CDR3 nucleotides read TGCGCCAGCAGCTTTGAAGGGGGCGGAGGGCAGCCCCAGCATTTT. The variable domain in full, with the rest retrieved from reference TRBV5-1 and TRBJ1-5, is KAGVTQTPRYLIKTRGQQVTLSCSPISGHRSVSWYQQTPGQGLQFLFEYFSETQRNKGNFPGRFSGRQFSNSRSEMNVSTLELGDSALYLCASSFEGGGGQPQHFGDGTRLSIL.